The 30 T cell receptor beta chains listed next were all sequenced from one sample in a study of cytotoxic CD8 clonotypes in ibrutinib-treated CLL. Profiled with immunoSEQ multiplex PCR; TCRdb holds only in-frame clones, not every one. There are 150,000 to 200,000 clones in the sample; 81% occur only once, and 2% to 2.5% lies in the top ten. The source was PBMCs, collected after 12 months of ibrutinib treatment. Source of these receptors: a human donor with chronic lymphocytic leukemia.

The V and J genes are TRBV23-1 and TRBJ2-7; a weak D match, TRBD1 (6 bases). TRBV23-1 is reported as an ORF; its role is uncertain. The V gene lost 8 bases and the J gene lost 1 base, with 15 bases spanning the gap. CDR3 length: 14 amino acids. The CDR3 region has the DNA TGCGCCAGCTGGCGGACAGTATCATCCTACGAGCAGTACTTC. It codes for CASWRTVSSYEQYF.

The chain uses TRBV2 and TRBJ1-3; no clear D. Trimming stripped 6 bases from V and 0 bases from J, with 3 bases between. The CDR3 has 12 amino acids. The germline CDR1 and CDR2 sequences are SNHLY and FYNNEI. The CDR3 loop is CASRSSGNTIYF. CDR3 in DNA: TGTGCCAGCAGGTCCTCTGGAAACACCATATATTTT.

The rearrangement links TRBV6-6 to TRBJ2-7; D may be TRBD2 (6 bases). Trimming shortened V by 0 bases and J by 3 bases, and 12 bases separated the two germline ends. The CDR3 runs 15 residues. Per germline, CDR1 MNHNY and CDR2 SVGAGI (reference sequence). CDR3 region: CASSYSSTSSYEQYF. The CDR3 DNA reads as TGTGCCAGCAGTTACTCGAGCACTAGCAGCTACGAGCAGTACTTC.

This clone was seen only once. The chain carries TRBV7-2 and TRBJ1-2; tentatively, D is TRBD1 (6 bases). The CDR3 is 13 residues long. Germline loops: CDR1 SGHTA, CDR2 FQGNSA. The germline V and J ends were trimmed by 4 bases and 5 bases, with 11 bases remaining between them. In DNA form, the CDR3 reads TGTGCCAGCAGCTACAGGGTACAGTATGGCTACACCTTC. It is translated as CASSYRVQYGYTF. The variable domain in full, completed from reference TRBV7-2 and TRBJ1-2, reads GAGVSQSPSNKVTEKGKDVELRCDPISGHTALYWYRQSLGQGLEFLIYFQGNSAPDKSGLPSDRFSAERTGGSVSTLTIQRTQQEDSAVYLCASSYRVQYGYTFGSGTRLTVV.

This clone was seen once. Written as DNA, the CDR3 is TGTGCCAGCAGCGGCGGACTAGGGGAAGGGACCCAGTACTTC. Amino acids: CASSGGLGEGTQYF. This rearrangement joins TRBV9 to TRBJ2-5; TRBD2 agrees at 7 bases. This CDR3 is 14 amino acids long. Germline-derived CDR1 and CDR2 are SGDLS and YYNGEE. The V and J ends lost 3 bases and 7 bases, in that order; junction bases with no gene match: 9.

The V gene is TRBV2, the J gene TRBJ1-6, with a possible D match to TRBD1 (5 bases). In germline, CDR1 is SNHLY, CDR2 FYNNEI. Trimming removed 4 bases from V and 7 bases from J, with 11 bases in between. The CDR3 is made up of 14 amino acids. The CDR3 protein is CASSVTERNSPLHF. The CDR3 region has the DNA TGTGCCAGCAGTGTGACAGAGCGGAATTCACCCCTCCACTTT.

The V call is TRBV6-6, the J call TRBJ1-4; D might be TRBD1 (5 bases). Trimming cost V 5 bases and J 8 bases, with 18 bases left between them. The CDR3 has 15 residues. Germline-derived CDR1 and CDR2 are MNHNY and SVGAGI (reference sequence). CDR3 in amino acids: CASSTPIGAGEKLFF. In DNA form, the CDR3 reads TGTGCCAGCAGTACCCCTATCGGGGCAGGGGAAAAACTGTTTTTT.

CDR3 coding DNA: TGTGCCAGCACCTCCCGACTAGCGGTTAGCTCCTACAATGAGCAGTTCTTC. Its protein is CASTSRLAVSSYNEQFF. This chain joins TRBV7-2 and TRBJ2-1; 9 bases map to TRBD2. V shed 7 bases, J shed 0 bases, and the junction held 10 bases outside the gene matches. CDR3 length: 17 amino acids. Germline CDR1 and CDR2: SGHTA and FQGNSA.

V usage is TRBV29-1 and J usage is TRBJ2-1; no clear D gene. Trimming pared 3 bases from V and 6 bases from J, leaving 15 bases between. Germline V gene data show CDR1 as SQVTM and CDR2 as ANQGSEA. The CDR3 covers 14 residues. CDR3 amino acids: CSVEAQATGNEQFF. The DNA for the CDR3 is TGCAGCGTTGAGGCTCAGGCCACGGGCAATGAGCAGTTCTTC.

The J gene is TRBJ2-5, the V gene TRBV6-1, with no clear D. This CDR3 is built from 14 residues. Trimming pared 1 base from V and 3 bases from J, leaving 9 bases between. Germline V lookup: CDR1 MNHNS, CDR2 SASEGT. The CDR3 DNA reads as TGTGCCAGCAGTGAAGGAGCAAACAAAGAGACCCAGTACTTC. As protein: CASSEGANKETQYF.

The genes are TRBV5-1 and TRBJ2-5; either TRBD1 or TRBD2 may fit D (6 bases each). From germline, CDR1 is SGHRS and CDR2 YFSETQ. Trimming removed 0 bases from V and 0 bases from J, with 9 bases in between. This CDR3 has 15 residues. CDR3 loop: CASSLEGGNQETQYF. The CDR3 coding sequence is TGCGCCAGCAGCTTGGAAGGGGGGAACCAAGAGACCCAGTACTTC.

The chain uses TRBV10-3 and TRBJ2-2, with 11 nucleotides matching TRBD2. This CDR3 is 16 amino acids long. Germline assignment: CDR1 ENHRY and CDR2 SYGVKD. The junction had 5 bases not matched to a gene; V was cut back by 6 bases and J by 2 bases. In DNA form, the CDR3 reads TGTGCCATCAGGAGGGGACTAGCGGCCAACACCGGGGAGCTGTTTTTT. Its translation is CAIRRGLAANTGELFF.

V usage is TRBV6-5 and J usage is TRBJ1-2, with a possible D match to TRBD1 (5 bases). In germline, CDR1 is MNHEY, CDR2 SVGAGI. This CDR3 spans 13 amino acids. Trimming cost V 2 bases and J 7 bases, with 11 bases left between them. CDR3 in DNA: TGTGCCAGCAGTTACGAGTGGGGGGTTGGCTACACCTTC. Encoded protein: CASSYEWGVGYTF.

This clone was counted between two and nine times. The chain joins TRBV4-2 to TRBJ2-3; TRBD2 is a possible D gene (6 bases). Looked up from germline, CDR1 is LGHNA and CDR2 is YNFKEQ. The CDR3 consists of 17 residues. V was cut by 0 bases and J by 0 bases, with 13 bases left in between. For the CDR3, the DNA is TGTGCCAGCAGCCAAGATTTTAGGACTACTAGCACAGATACGCAGTATTTT. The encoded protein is CASSQDFRTTSTDTQYF.

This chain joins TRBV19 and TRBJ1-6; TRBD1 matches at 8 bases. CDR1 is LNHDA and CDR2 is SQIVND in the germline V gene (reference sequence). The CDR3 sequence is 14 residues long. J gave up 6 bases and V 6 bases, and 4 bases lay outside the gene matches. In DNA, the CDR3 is TGTGCCAGTAGCGTGACAGGGGCTAATTCACCCCTCCACTTT. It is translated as CASSVTGANSPLHF.

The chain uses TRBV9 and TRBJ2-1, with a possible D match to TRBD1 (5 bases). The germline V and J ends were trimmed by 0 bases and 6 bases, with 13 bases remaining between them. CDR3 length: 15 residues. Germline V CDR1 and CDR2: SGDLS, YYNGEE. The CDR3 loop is CASSVGQRNSNEQFF. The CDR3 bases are TGTGCCAGCAGCGTAGGACAGCGAAATTCCAATGAGCAGTTCTTC.

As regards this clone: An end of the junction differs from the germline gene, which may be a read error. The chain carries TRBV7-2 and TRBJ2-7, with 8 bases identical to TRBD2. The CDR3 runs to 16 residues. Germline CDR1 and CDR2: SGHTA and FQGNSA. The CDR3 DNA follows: TGTGCCAGCAGCTATAGCGGGGTGGCGGGAGGTCTTAACCCGGACTTC. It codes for CASSYSGVAGGLNPDF. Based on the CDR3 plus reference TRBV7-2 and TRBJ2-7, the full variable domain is GAGVSQSPSNKVTEKGKDVELRCDPISGHTALYWYRQSLGQGLEFLIYFQGNSAPDKSGLPSDRFSAERTGGSVSTLTIQRTQQEDSAVYLCASSYSGVAGGLNPDFGPGTRLTVT.

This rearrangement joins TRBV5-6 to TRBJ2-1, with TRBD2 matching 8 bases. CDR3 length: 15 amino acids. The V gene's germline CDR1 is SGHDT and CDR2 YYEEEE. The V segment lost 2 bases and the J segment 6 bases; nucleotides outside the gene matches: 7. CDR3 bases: TGTGCCAGCAGCTTTGGTGGGACTAGTAGCAATGAGCAGTTCTTC. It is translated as CASSFGGTSSNEQFF.

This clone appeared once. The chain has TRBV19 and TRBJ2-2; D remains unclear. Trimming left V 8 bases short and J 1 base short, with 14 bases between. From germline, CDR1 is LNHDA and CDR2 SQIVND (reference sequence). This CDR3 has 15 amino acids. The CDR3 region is CASRLDGRNTGELFF. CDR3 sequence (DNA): TGTGCCAGTCGCCTGGACGGCCGGAACACCGGGGAGCTGTTTTTT.

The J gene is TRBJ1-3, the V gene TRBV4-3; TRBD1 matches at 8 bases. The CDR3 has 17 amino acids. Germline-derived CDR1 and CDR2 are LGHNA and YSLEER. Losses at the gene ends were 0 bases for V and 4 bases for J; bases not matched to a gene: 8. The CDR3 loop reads CASSQESDREYGNTIYF. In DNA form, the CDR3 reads TGCGCCAGCAGCCAAGAATCGGACAGGGAGTACGGAAACACCATATATTTT.

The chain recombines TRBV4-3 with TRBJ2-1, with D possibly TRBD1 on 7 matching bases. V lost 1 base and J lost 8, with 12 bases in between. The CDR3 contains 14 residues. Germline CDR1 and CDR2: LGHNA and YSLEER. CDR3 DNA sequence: TGCGCCAGCAGCCAAGGGAGGGGGCCAGATGAGCAGTTCTTC. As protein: CASSQGRGPDEQFF.

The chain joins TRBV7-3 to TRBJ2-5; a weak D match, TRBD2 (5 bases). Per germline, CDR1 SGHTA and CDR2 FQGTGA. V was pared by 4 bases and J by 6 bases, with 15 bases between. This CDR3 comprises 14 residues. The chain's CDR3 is CASSSDRGQKTQYF. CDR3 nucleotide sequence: TGTGCCAGCAGCTCCGATCGAGGGCAGAAGACCCAGTACTTC.

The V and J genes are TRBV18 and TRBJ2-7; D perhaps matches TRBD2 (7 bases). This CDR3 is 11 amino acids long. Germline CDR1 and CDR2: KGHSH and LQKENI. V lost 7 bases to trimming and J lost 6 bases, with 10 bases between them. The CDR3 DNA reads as TGTGCCAGCTGGGGGGGCAGCGAGCAGTACTTC. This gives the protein CASWGGSEQYF.

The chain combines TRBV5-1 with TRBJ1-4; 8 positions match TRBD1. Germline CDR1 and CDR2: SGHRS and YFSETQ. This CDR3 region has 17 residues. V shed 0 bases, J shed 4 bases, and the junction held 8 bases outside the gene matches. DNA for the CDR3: TGCGCCAGCAGCTTGGCTTGGCGGACAGGGTATAATGAAAAACTGTTTTTT. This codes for CASSLAWRTGYNEKLFF. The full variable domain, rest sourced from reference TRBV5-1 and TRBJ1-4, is KAGVTQTPRYLIKTRGQQVTLSCSPISGHRSVSWYQQTPGQGLQFLFEYFSETQRNKGNFPGRFSGRQFSNSRSEMNVSTLELGDSALYLCASSLAWRTGYNEKLFFGSGTQLSVL.

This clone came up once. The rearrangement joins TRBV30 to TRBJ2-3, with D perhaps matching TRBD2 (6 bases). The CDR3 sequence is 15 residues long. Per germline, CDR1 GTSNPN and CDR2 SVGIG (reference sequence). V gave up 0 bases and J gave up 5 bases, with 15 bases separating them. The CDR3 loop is CAWSVRRGYGDTQYF. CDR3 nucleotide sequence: TGTGCCTGGAGTGTAAGGCGGGGCTATGGAGATACGCAGTATTTT.

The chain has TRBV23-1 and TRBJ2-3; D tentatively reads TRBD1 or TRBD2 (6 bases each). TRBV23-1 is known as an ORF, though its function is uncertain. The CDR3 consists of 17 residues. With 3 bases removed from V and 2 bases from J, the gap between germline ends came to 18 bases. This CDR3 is CASSQVIRGHLTDTQYF. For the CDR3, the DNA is TGCGCCAGCAGTCAGGTTATCCGGGGGCATCTCACAGATACGCAGTATTTT.

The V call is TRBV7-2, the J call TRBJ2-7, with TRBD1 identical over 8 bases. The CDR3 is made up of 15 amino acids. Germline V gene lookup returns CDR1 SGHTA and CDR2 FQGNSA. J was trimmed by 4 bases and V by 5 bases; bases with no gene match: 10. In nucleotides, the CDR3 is TGTGCCAGCAGCCCAAGGTGGGACAGGCAATACGAGCAGTACTTC. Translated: CASSPRWDRQYEQYF. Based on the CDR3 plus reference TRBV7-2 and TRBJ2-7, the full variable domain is GAGVSQSPSNKVTEKGKDVELRCDPISGHTALYWYRQSLGQGLEFLIYFQGNSAPDKSGLPSDRFSAERTGGSVSTLTIQRTQQEDSAVYLCASSPRWDRQYEQYFGPGTRLTVT.

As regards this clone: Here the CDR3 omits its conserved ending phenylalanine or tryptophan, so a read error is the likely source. Written as DNA, the CDR3 is TGCAGCGTTGGCGGCGGCTTCTATGGCTACACCTTA. It yields the protein CSVGGGFYGYTL. V is TRBV29-1 and J is TRBJ1-2, with unresolved D. This CDR3 region has 12 residues. Trimming cost V 4 bases and J 4 bases, with 10 bases left between them. Germline V gene lookup returns CDR1 SQVTM and CDR2 ANQGSEA.

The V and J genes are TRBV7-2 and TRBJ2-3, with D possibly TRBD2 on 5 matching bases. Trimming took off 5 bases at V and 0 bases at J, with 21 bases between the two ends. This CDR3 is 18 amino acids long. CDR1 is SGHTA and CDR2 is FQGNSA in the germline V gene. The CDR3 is CASSGSGSGRHSTDTQYF. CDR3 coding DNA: TGTGCCAGCAGCGGGTCGGGGTCTGGCCGCCACAGCACAGATACGCAGTATTTT.

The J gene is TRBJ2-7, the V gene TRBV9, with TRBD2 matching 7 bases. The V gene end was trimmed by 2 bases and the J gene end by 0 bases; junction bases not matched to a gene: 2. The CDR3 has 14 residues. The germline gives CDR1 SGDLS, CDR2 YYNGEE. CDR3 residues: CASSVGGSSYEQYF. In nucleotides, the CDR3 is TGTGCCAGCAGCGTTGGCGGGAGCTCCTACGAGCAGTACTTC.